Listed below are T cell receptor beta chains from one sample, sequenced in a study of T cells in Graves' hyperthyroidism and ophthalmopathy. TCRdb used MiXCR to reprocess the multiplex PCR reads, holding one entry per CDR3 protein. The repertoire holds 500,000 to 550,000 distinct CDR3 sequences, with about 20% as singletons. The sample was blood. Source of these receptors: a man in his forties with Graves' ophthalmopathy. Both conserved end residues are part of each CDR3. D genes are given only for firm matches. Clone size, where shown, is once, few, many, or a class for clones that have expanded.

j_call clone_size v_call d_call cdr3_aa cdr3_nt
TRBJ1-2 few TRBV4-1 . CASSQEGGEGYGYTF TGCGCCAGCAGCCAAGAAGGAGGCGAGGGCTATGGCTACACCTTC
TRBJ1-4 . TRBV29-1 . CSVRQAGEKLFF TGCAGCGTTCGACAGGCTGGTGAAAAACTGTTTTTT
TRBJ2-7 many TRBV18 TRBD2 CASSPGLSAYEQYF TGTGCCAGCTCACCGGGACTATCTGCCTACGAGCAGTACTTC
TRBJ2-5 . TRBV5-6 TRBD1 CSSSLGIRQGETQYF TGTTCCAGCAGCTTGGGTATTCGACAGGGGGAGACCCAGTACTTC
TRBJ2-7 . TRBV6-9 TRBD1 CASSWGTGGHYEQYF TGTGCCAGCAGTTGGGGGACAGGGGGTCACTACGAGCAGTACTTC
TRBJ2-5 . TRBV18 . CASSPSWGSSQETQYF TGTGCCAGCTCACCGTCTTGGGGCAGCTCTCAAGAGACCCAGTACTTC
TRBJ2-1 . TRBV25-1 TRBD1 CASSRTGTGATNEQFF TGTGCCAGCAGTAGAACCGGGACAGGGGCTACAAATGAGCAGTTCTTC
TRBJ2-7 . TRBV11-2 . CASSFPGWGRPGEQYF TGTGCCAGCAGCTTCCCAGGATGGGGGCGCCCGGGGGAGCAGTACTTC
TRBJ2-1 few TRBV12-5 TRBD2 CASGLARLAGGPNMNEQFF TGTGCTAGTGGTTTGGCGAGACTAGCGGGAGGGCCGAACATGAATGAGCAGTTCTTC
TRBJ2-1 few TRBV27 TRBD2 CASSPLIAGDNEQFF TGTGCCAGCAGTCCATTAATTGCGGGGGACAATGAGCAGTTCTTC
TRBJ1-6 few TRBV3-1 . CASSQRPFNSPLHF TGTGCCAGCAGCCAACGTCCGTTTAATTCACCCCTCCACTTT
TRBJ2-7 few TRBV27 TRBD2 CASRLVRGNEQYF TGTGCCAGCAGGTTGGTGCGGGGGAACGAGCAGTACTTC
TRBJ1-2 . TRBV20-1 . CSAFRRDYGYTF TGCAGTGCTTTCCGGCGGGACTATGGCTACACCTTC
TRBJ2-7 . TRBV3-1 TRBD1 CASEDRGSSYEQYF TGTGCCTCTGAAGACAGGGGGAGCTCCTACGAGCAGTACTTC
TRBJ1-1 many TRBV6-5 . CASSYSRTMNTEAFF TGTGCCAGCAGTTACTCGAGGACAATGAACACTGAAGCTTTCTTT
TRBJ1-2 . TRBV24-1 . CATSETTGHFNYGYTF TGTGCCACCAGTGAGACGACAGGCCACTTTAACTATGGCTACACCTTC
TRBJ2-1 . TRBV9 TRBD2 CASSLPTSGVEQFF TGTGCCAGCAGCTTACCGACTAGCGGCGTTGAGCAGTTCTTC
TRBJ1-2 . TRBV18 TRBD1 CASSSPGTGEGYTF TGTGCCAGCTCATCCCCCGGGACAGGGGAAGGCTACACCTTC
TRBJ1-5 . TRBV19 TRBD1 CASNTGTGNNQPQHF TGTGCCAGTAACACCGGGACAGGGAACAATCAGCCCCAGCATTTT
TRBJ2-5 . TRBV4-3 . CASSETGTGEETQYF TGCGCCAGCAGCGAAACCGGGACGGGGGAAGAGACCCAGTACTTC
TRBJ2-3 many TRBV7-2 . CASSRRGGPRTTDTQYF TGTGCCAGCAGCCGCCGTGGGGGGCCTCGGACCACAGATACGCAGTATTTT
TRBJ2-7 few TRBV5-1 . CASSLGSGLLYEQYF TGCGCCAGCAGCTTGGGGTCGGGACTCCTTTACGAGCAGTACTTC
TRBJ2-2 few TRBV29-1 TRBD1 CSVTGGGDTGELFF TGCAGCGTTACAGGGGGTGGAGACACCGGGGAGCTGTTTTTT
TRBJ1-1 few TRBV13 . CASSYLNPRDTEAFF TGTGCCAGCAGCTACCTAAACCCCAGGGACACTGAAGCTTTCTTT
TRBJ1-5 . TRBV27 TRBD1 CASSWDRSGNQPQHF TGTGCCAGCAGTTGGGACAGGTCGGGCAATCAGCCCCAGCATTTT
TRBJ2-7 . TRBV15 . CATSSDYYEQYF TGTGCCACCAGCAGTGACTACTACGAGCAGTACTTC
TRBJ2-2 few TRBV20-1 TRBD2 CSVRTGGVGELFF TGCAGTGTCCGGACGGGAGGCGTTGGGGAGCTGTTTTTT
TRBJ2-1 . TRBV7-2 . CASSLGFGEREQFF TGTGCCAGCAGCTTAGGTTTCGGGGAGCGGGAGCAGTTCTTC
TRBJ2-3 few TRBV6-1 . CASSPLLAALTDTQYF TGTGCCAGCAGTCCCCTTTTAGCGGCTCTCACAGATACGCAGTATTTT
TRBJ1-3 . TRBV19 . CASRYHNSGNTIYF TGTGCCAGTCGATACCATAACTCTGGAAACACCATATATTTT
TRBJ1-2 many TRBV18 . CASSPRMLNPNYGYTF TGTGCCAGCTCACCACGGATGTTAAATCCTAACTATGGCTACACCTTC
TRBJ2-1 . TRBV24-1 . CATLRREQGRNNEQFF TGTGCCACACTAAGAAGGGAACAGGGTCGAAACAATGAGCAGTTCTTC
TRBJ2-5 few TRBV19 . CASSIGGSRETQYF TGTGCCAGTAGTATCGGTGGGAGCAGAGAGACCCAGTACTTC
TRBJ1-1 many TRBV5-6 . CASSLAGAGAEAFF TGTGCCAGCAGCTTGGCGGGTGCAGGAGCTGAAGCTTTCTTT
TRBJ2-3 . TRBV11-2 TRBD2 CASGYPPTGTSGRVDTQYF TGTGCCAGCGGATACCCCCCTACCGGGACTAGCGGGAGAGTAGATACGCAGTATTTT
TRBJ2-2 many TRBV13 . CASSLERGPGELFF TGTGCCAGCAGCTTAGAGAGGGGACCCGGGGAGCTGTTTTTT
TRBJ2-1 . TRBV19 TRBD2 CASSRRGLGLASDEQFF TGTGCCAGTAGTCGTCGGGGGTTGGGACTAGCATCAGATGAGCAGTTCTTC
TRBJ2-1 . TRBV6-1 TRBD2 CASSSGLAGGPGYNEQFF TGTGCCAGCAGTAGTGGGCTAGCGGGGGGGCCAGGTTACAATGAGCAGTTCTTC
TRBJ2-7 few TRBV10-3 . CAISETNSYEQYF TGTGCCATCAGTGAGACCAACTCCTACGAGCAGTACTTC
TRBJ2-7 . TRBV7-2 . CASSVRTQGPEQYF TGTGCCAGCAGCGTACGAACCCAGGGTCCCGAGCAGTACTTC
TRBJ2-5 once TRBV18 TRBD2 CASSPLAGGLLPETQYF TGTGCCAGCTCACCCTTAGCGGGGGGGCTTCTACCAGAGACCCAGTACTTC
TRBJ1-5 . TRBV19 . CASKGRGVSNQPQHF TGTGCCAGTAAGGGGAGGGGAGTAAGCAATCAGCCCCAGCATTTT
TRBJ1-2 few TRBV19 TRBD1 CASSPTGTGNYGYTF TGTGCCAGTAGTCCCACCGGGACAGGAAACTATGGCTACACCTTC
TRBJ2-3 few TRBV5-8 . CASSFRVADTQYF TGTGCCAGCAGCTTTAGGGTTGCAGATACGCAGTATTTT
TRBJ2-1 . TRBV4-1 . CASSQGYYGVGADNEQFF TGCGCCAGCAGCCAAGGATACTATGGGGTTGGGGCCGACAATGAGCAGTTCTTC
TRBJ2-2 many TRBV7-2 TRBD2 CASSLSSGRGTGELFF TGTGCCAGCAGCTTGTCTAGCGGGAGGGGTACCGGGGAGCTGTTTTTT
TRBJ1-1 many TRBV6-1 . CASSGQISGNTEAFF TGTGCCAGCAGCGGACAGATTTCGGGAAACACTGAAGCTTTCTTT
TRBJ1-5 . TRBV15 TRBD1 CATSRQGANQPQHF TGTGCCACCAGCCGACAGGGTGCCAATCAGCCCCAGCATTTT
TRBJ2-3 many TRBV11-2 TRBD2 CASSLQGLAGASTDTQYF TGTGCCAGCAGCTTACAGGGATTGGCGGGAGCTAGCACAGATACGCAGTATTTT
TRBJ2-7 . TRBV20-1 . CSARSYNSYEQYF TGCAGTGCTAGATCTTACAACTCCTACGAGCAGTACTTC